This TCR beta chain was sequenced for a study of post-analysis software for immune sequencing data. General study points: Normalized Chao1 diversity in multiple sclerosis patients fell significantly below that of controls. Strong same-batch co-clustering of samples appeared with F measure clustering. Included in a set of five TRBV segments more frequent in patients than controls were TRBV5-6, TRBV5-1 and TRBV20-1.

With 6 bases removed from V and 6 bases from J, the gap between germline ends came to 18 bases. CDR3 size: 14 residues. TCR beta cDNA libraries had unique molecular identifiers. TCRdb re-called the PCR reads with MiXCR, one entry per CDR3 protein. The table shows approximately 730,000 distinct CDR3 sequences, with more than 45% occurring only once. The count of this clonotype is one. Its antigen is not identified. The sample taken for sequencing was blood. The chain employs TRBV12-3 or TRBV12-4 and TRBJ2-7; perhaps TRBD1 as D (5 bases). This receptor was identified in a girl aged 5-17 years with multiple sclerosis. The CDR3 DNA is TGTGCCAGCAGGTTTGGGGCGCAAAACCTCGAGCAGTACTTC. Protein product: CASRFGAQNLEQYF.